This T cell receptor (beta chain) came from a study of post-analysis software for immune sequencing data. TCR beta libraries were prepared from cDNA with unique molecular identifiers. TCRdb fed the PCR reads into MiXCR, producing one record per CDR3 protein. The sample lists approximately 630,000 distinct CDR3 sequences, approximately 59% occurring once. The sample holds one count of this clonotype. What it recognizes is unknown. The germline V gene encodes CDR1 SEHNR and CDR2 FQNEAQ (reference sequence). There are 14 residues in the CDR3. Trimming left V 1 base short and J 5 bases short, with 9 bases between. Study results and caveats: Comparison with controls showed significantly lower normalized Chao1 diversity in multiple sclerosis patients. When patients were compared with controls, about five TRBV segments were more frequent, TRBV5-6, TRBV5-1 and TRBV20-1 among them.

The chain carries TRBV7-9 and TRBJ2-1, with unresolved D. The source material was blood. This receptor was taken from a girl aged 2 to 9 with multiple sclerosis. CDR3 nucleotides: TGTGCCAGCAGCTTAGTCCCAGTTGACAATGAGCAGTTCTTC. Translation gives CASSLVPVDNEQFF.